This T cell receptor beta chain was retrieved from a study of T cell repertoires in cytomegalovirus infection. Study in general: Public TCR beta signatures were indicative of both CMV infection and a matching HLA type.

Findings and limits, study-wide: Cumulative public TCR beta family frequency identified CMV carriers with the relevant HLA. Dominating the ex vivo response were TCR beta clonotypes that were CMV-specific and HLA-C-restricted.

Trimming cost V 5 bases and J 3 bases; bases outside gene matches: 16. This CDR3 comprises 18 residues. CDR1 is MDHEN, CDR2 SYDVKM, per germline. Notes on this clonotype: Its antigen is undetermined.

TCRdb itself ran the reads through MiXCR, one entry per CDR3 protein. The repertoire consists of more than 400,000 distinct CDR3 sequences, with about 25% occurring once and the leading ten covering over 10%. The V and J genes are TRBV28 and TRBJ2-5; 9 bases line up with TRBD2. The sequencing sample was made of PBMCs. This receptor was identified in a human donor in good health (CMV status not recorded). Some clones in this sample may be carry-over from other donors' samples. The CDR3 nucleotides are TGTGCCAGCAGTCCGCGAGCCAGCGGGAGGAAGGGGAAAGAGACCCAGTACTTC. Translation gives CASSPRASGRKGKETQYF.